This section outlines one T cell receptor beta chain sequence together with its context. V dropped 0 bases and J dropped 0 bases, with 6 bases sitting between them. Germline loops: CDR1 SGHNT, CDR2 YENEEA. The CDR3 consists of 15 residues. These data belong to a study of T cell changes during pregnancy in multiple sclerosis. The table came from immunoSEQ multiplex PCR; TCRdb's copy has only in-frame clones and leaves some out. The sample has tens of thousands of clones, 93% seen once; the top ten hold 0.65% to 0.95%. The V and J genes are TRBV11-3 and TRBJ2-1, with D possibly TRBD2 on 5 matching bases. This receptor was identified in a female donor in good health, enrolled as a control in a pregnancy study. The sample consisted of peripheral blood, taken in the second trimester of pregnancy. The DNA for the CDR3 is TGTGCCAGCAGCTTAGATGGGAGCTCCTACAATGAGCAGTTCTTC. Protein product: CASSLDGSSYNEQFF.